The 25 T cell receptor beta chains below all came from one sample that was sequenced in a study of shared clonotypes between healthy human individuals. Sequencing was performed with immunoSEQ multiplex PCR; in TCRdb, only in-frame clones are kept and a portion is missing. The table has roughly 1,600,000 clones, approximately 98.5% seen once. The sample taken for sequencing was naive CD4+ T cells sorted from blood. Subset reported: CD45RA+ positively selected. The receptors were gathered from a man under 40 in good health.

The chain employs TRBV7-9 and TRBJ2-3; 10 bases match TRBD2. The V segment lost 0 bases and the J segment 0 bases; nucleotides outside the gene matches: 6. Germline V gives CDR1 SEHNR, CDR2 FQNEAQ (reference sequence). The CDR3 contains 18 residues. The CDR3 loop is CASSLAPLTSGSTDTQYF. The CDR3 DNA reads as TGTGCCAGCAGCTTAGCGCCTTTGACTAGCGGGAGCACAGATACGCAGTATTTT.

The chain is built from TRBV27 and TRBJ2-5, with TRBD2 matching over 10 bases. The V gene's germline CDR1 is MNHEY and CDR2 SMNVEV (reference sequence). J gave up 5 bases and V 5 bases, and 8 bases lay outside the gene matches. The CDR3 has 15 amino acids. The CDR3 nucleotides are TGTGCCAGCAGTCCTAGCGGGAGAAGAGTTGAGACCCAGTACTTC. Its protein is CASSPSGRRVETQYF.

This chain joins TRBV11-2 and TRBJ1-2; D unresolved. CDR1 is SGHAT and CDR2 is FQNNGV in the germline V gene. Deletions cut 9 bases from V and 2 bases from J, with 7 bases between. CDR3 length: 11 residues. The DNA of the CDR3 is TGTGCCAGTACTCCCAACTATGGCTACACCTTC. Its translation: CASTPNYGYTF.

This chain joins TRBV14 and TRBJ2-1; tentatively, D is TRBD2 (6 bases). CDR1 and CDR2 from the germline V gene are SGHDN and FVKESK. The CDR3 is 17 residues long. V dropped 0 bases and J dropped 0 bases, with 12 bases sitting between them. Here the CDR3 DNA reads TGTGCCAGCAGCCAAGATTGGCTGACTAGCTCCTACAATGAGCAGTTCTTC. Its protein is CASSQDWLTSSYNEQFF.

A single count supports this clone. The chain is built from TRBV19 and TRBJ2-5; D unresolved. The V gene lost 5 bases and the J gene lost 7 bases, with 11 bases spanning the gap. CDR3 length: 12 amino acids. Per germline, CDR1 LNHDA and CDR2 SQIVND (reference sequence). As DNA, the CDR3 is TGTGCCAGTAGTGAATATTTGGGGACCCAGTACTTC. This codes for CASSEYLGTQYF.

The chain is built from TRBV5-1 and TRBJ2-5; D remains unclear. V lost 2 bases, J lost 0 bases, and 5 bases lay in between. CDR1 and CDR2 from the germline V gene are SGHRS and YFSETQ. There are 13 residues in the CDR3. CDR3 coding DNA: TGCGCCAGCAGCTTTGGGTACCAAGAGACCCAGTACTTC. This sequence encodes CASSFGYQETQYF.

This clone has a single count. This chain joins TRBV5-8 and TRBJ1-2; D uncertain. Per germline, CDR1 SGHTS and CDR2 YDEGEE. Trimming removed 0 bases at V and 7 bases at J, with 10 bases between. CDR3 length: 13 amino acids. The CDR3 spells CASSLVTLGGYTF. The CDR3 nucleotides read TGTGCCAGCAGCTTGGTGACCCTTGGTGGCTACACCTTC.

This chain links TRBV30 with TRBJ1-2; unclear D gene. Between the trimmed V and J ends, which lost 4 bases and 9 bases, there was a span of 12 bases. The CDR3 consists of 11 residues. The germline gives CDR1 GTSNPN, CDR2 SVGIG (reference sequence). The CDR3 DNA follows: TGTGCCTGGACCCTAGGCGGGAGCTACACCTTC. This translates into CAWTLGGSYTF.

Details on this clone: Other DNA sequences within the sample encode an identical CDR3. The CDR3 region has the DNA TGTGCCAGCAGCTTGACGACTAGCGGGGGTTACAATGAGCAGTTCTTC. Translating gives CASSLTTSGGYNEQFF. The rearrangement links TRBV9 to TRBJ2-1; 12 positions agree with TRBD2. Germline V lookup: CDR1 SGDLS, CDR2 YYNGEE. The CDR3 loop spans 16 amino acids. Trimming at V came to 4 bases and at J to 4 bases, leaving 6 bases not matched to a gene. The variable domain in full, completed from reference TRBV9 and TRBJ2-1, reads DSGVTQTPKHLITATGQRVTLRCSPRSGDLSVYWYQQSLDQGLQFLIQYYNGEERAKGNILERFSAQQFPDLHSELNLSSLELGDSALYFCASSLTTSGGYNEQFFGPGTRLTVL.

This rearrangement joins TRBV4-3 to TRBJ1-5; 7 bases map to TRBD1. Germline CDR1 is LGHNA and CDR2 is YSLEER. Trimming cost V 3 bases and J 0 bases; bases outside gene matches: 8. CDR3 length equals 17 residues. CDR3 DNA: TGCGCCAGCAGCCAGGAACACAGGGGATATAGCAATCAGCCCCAGCATTTT. This codes for CASSQEHRGYSNQPQHF.

Here the CDR3 DNA reads TGTGCCAGCAGTCCTAAGACAGGCCCAGCCTCTGGGGCCAACGTCCTGACTTTC. This encodes CASSPKTGPASGANVLTF. The chain is built from TRBV7-9 and TRBJ2-6, with a weak D call TRBD1 (6 bases). The germline CDR1 and CDR2 sequences are SEHNR and FQNEAQ (reference sequence). The CDR3 consists of 18 residues. V was pared by 6 bases and J by 0 bases, with 18 bases between.

This chain uses TRBV11-2 with TRBJ2-2, with D perhaps TRBD1 (5 bases). V lost 2 bases to trimming and J lost 9 bases, with 19 bases between them. Germline CDR1 is SGHAT and CDR2 is FQNNGV. The CDR3 spans 16 residues. Here the CDR3 DNA reads TGTGCCAGCAGCTTAAGGGGCCAGGGCCGGATCCGGGAGCTGTTTTTT. Amino acid sequence: CASSLRGQGRIRELFF.

The chain combines TRBV9 with TRBJ1-1, with TRBD1 identical over 7 bases. The CDR3 is made up of 15 amino acids. After removal of 3 bases from V and 5 bases from J, the junction contained 10 bases not matched to a gene. CDR1 SGDLS and CDR2 YYNGEE come from the germline V gene. The CDR3 sequence is CASSESATGRTEAFF. The CDR3 DNA reads as TGTGCCAGCAGCGAGTCGGCGACAGGGCGGACTGAAGCTTTCTTT.

The chain recombines TRBV7-3 with TRBJ2-1; D perhaps matches TRBD2 (5 bases). Trimming removed 6 bases at V and 4 bases at J, with 19 bases between. Germline lookup yields CDR1 SGHTA and CDR2 FQGTGA. This CDR3 has 16 residues. The DNA for the CDR3 is TGTGCCAGCAGTTCGTACGGCGGGTACGCGTACAATGAGCAGTTCTTC. Translating gives CASSSYGGYAYNEQFF. Using reference TRBV7-3 and TRBJ2-1 for the parts outside the CDR3, the full variable domain is GAGVSQTPSNKVTEKGKYVELRCDPISGHTALYWYRQSLGQGPEFLIYFQGTGAADDSGLPNDRFFAVRPEGSVSTLKIQRTERGDSAVYLCASSSYGGYAYNEQFFGPGTRLTVL.

The chain uses TRBV9 and TRBJ2-3; D gene unclear. The CDR3 runs to 12 residues. V was clipped by 0 bases and J by 7 bases, with 6 bases between them. Germline V CDR1 and CDR2: SGDLS, YYNGEE. The CDR3 DNA is TGTGCCAGCAGCGTAGCGGGCAATACGCAGTATTTT. Protein product: CASSVAGNTQYF.

The chain links TRBV11-2 to TRBJ2-4; D might be TRBD2 (6 bases). The germline gives CDR1 SGHAT, CDR2 FQNNGV. The CDR3 loop spans 17 amino acids. V lost 0 bases, J lost 3 bases, and 15 bases lay in between. CDR3: CASSLDRAEGGKNIQYF. CDR3 DNA: TGTGCCAGCAGCTTAGATAGGGCGGAGGGAGGCAAAAACATTCAGTACTTC.

The chain couples TRBV19 to TRBJ2-7, with D hard to call. This CDR3 spans 14 amino acids. V was shortened by 8 bases and J by 2 bases, with 16 bases between the two germline ends. Germline V gives CDR1 LNHDA, CDR2 SQIVND (reference sequence). As DNA, the CDR3 is TGTGCCAGTCTGGATAACTTCAGCCCCTACGAGCAGTACTTC. Translation: CASLDNFSPYEQYF.

The genes are TRBV19 and TRBJ2-7; TRBD1 matches at 7 bases. Germline V gives CDR1 LNHDA, CDR2 SQIVND (reference sequence). V shed 1 base and J 0 bases; nucleotides not matched to a gene: 6. The CDR3 sequence is 16 residues long. In DNA, the CDR3 is TGTGCCAGTAGTATAGGAACGGACAGGTTCTCCTACGAGCAGTACTTC. Translated, it gives CASSIGTDRFSYEQYF.

V gene TRBV25-1 combines with J gene TRBJ2-7; perhaps TRBD1 as D (6 bases). Germline V gives CDR1 MGHDK, CDR2 SYGVNS. The ends were cut back, 2 bases at V and 6 bases at J, with 11 bases in the middle. This CDR3 has 13 amino acids. The CDR3 loop is CASSENTGFEQYF. CDR3 coding DNA: TGTGCCAGCAGTGAAAATACAGGGTTCGAGCAGTACTTC.

The chain is built from TRBV5-6 and TRBJ2-7; 7 bases agree with TRBD2. Germline values: CDR1 SGHDT, CDR2 YYEEEE. This CDR3 spans 13 amino acids. With V trimmed by 2 bases and J by 5 bases, 4 bases remained unmatched. CDR3 nucleotide sequence: TGTGCCAGCAGCTTCAGCGGGACGGACGAGCAGTACTTC. It translates to CASSFSGTDEQYF.

As concerns this clone: Germline is not matched at one junction end, which may reflect a read error. The chain has TRBV11-2 and TRBJ2-3, with no clear D. Germline V lookup: CDR1 SGHAT, CDR2 FQNNGV. The CDR3 totals 16 residues. The CDR3 loop is CASSLDEPASTYTQYF. For the CDR3, the DNA is TGTGCCAGCAGCTTAGATGAACCGGCGAGCACATATACGCAGTATTTT.

This sequence joins TRBV6-1 and TRBJ2-7, with D possibly TRBD1 on 6 matching bases. V was clipped by 7 bases and J by 2 bases, with 12 bases between them. Germline-derived CDR1 and CDR2 are MNHNS and SASEGT. The CDR3 loop spans 13 amino acids. CDR3 bases: TGTGCCAGCACCGGGACACCAACCTACGAGCAGTACTTC. Its translation: CASTGTPTYEQYF.

The chain recombines TRBV7-6 with TRBJ2-5; D gene ambiguous. The CDR3 loop spans 13 amino acids. The germline V and J ends were trimmed by 0 bases and 7 bases, with 9 bases remaining between them. Per germline, CDR1 SGHVS and CDR2 FNYEAQ. The DNA of the CDR3 is TGTGCCAGCAGCTTAGCGCAGAAGGCGACCCAGTACTTC. The encoded protein is CASSLAQKATQYF.

This sequence joins TRBV4-2 and TRBJ1-4, with 7 bases fitting TRBD1. The CDR3 is made up of 16 amino acids. V dropped 2 bases and J dropped 5; count of bases not matched to a gene: 8. CDR1 LGHNA and CDR2 YNFKEQ come from the germline V gene. The CDR3: CASSQSGTGENEKLFF. In nucleotides, the CDR3 is TGTGCCAGCAGCCAATCAGGTACAGGGGAAAATGAAAAACTGTTTTTT.

This chain joins TRBV10-2 and TRBJ1-1, with no clear D. The V gene lost 6 bases and the J gene lost 0 bases, with 17 bases spanning the gap. The CDR3 length is 16 residues. The germline V gene has CDR1 WSHSY and CDR2 SAAADI. Written as DNA, the CDR3 is TGCGCCAGCAGGCCGGGAATCGGAGCTATGAACACTGAAGCTTTCTTT. Translated, it gives CASRPGIGAMNTEAFF.